The 27 T cell receptor beta chains below were found in one sample sequenced in a study of T cell responses to AZD1222 COVID-19 vaccine. Assay used: immunoSEQ multiplex PCR; TCRdb lists only in-frame clones, some missing. The data contain roughly 180,000 clones, 85% to 95% of them seen just once; the ten biggest clones take up under 2%. The source material was peripheral blood, sampled 28 days after the second AZD1222 dose. The source of these receptors is an adult who received the AZD1222 COVID-19 vaccine.

The genes are TRBV7-2 and TRBJ2-2, with a weak D call TRBD1 (6 bases). Per the germline V gene, CDR1 is SGHTA and CDR2 is FQGNSA. V was trimmed by 1 base and J by 3 bases, leaving 9 bases between them. The CDR3 loop spans 15 amino acids. Here the CDR3 reads CASSLGTGHTGELFF. For the CDR3, the DNA is TGTGCCAGCAGCTTAGGTACAGGGCACACCGGGGAGCTGTTTTTT.

The chain recombines TRBV15 with TRBJ1-1; D gene ambiguous. The length of the CDR3 is 14 residues. The V end was cut by 3 bases, the J end by 1 base, with 9 bases between. Germline V gives CDR1 LNHNV, CDR2 YYDKDF (reference sequence). The CDR3 coding sequence is TGTGCCACCAGCAGCGAGGTACGGAACACTGAAGCTTTCTTT. Amino acids: CATSSEVRNTEAFF. Based on the CDR3 plus reference TRBV15 and TRBJ1-1, the full variable domain is DAMVIQNPRYQVTQFGKPVTLSCSQTLNHNVMYWYQQKSSQAPKLLFHYYDKDFNNEADTPDNFQSRRPNTSFCFLDIRSPGLGDTAMYLCATSSEVRNTEAFFGQGTRLTVV.

The chain recombines TRBV5-1 with TRBJ2-7; the D is unclear. The CDR3 is 13 residues long. The germline gives CDR1 SGHRS, CDR2 YFSETQ. The V gene lost 0 bases and the J gene lost 0 bases, with 4 bases spanning the gap. The CDR3 DNA reads as TGCGCCAGCAGCTTGGCTCACTCCTACGAGCAGTACTTC. The encoded protein is CASSLAHSYEQYF.

The chain has TRBV6-6 and TRBJ1-6, with 7 positions matching TRBD1. CDR1 is MNHNY, CDR2 SVGAGI, per germline (reference sequence). The CDR3 is 15 amino acids. V dropped 2 bases and J dropped 6; count of bases not matched to a gene: 4. This CDR3 is CASSYRDSPNSPLHF. The CDR3 bases are TGTGCCAGCAGTTACCGGGACAGTCCTAATTCACCCCTCCACTTT.

J is TRBJ2-1 and V is TRBV28; D gene unclear. Germline V gene data show CDR1 as MDHEN and CDR2 as SYDVKM. The CDR3 is 18 amino acids. Trimming stripped 4 bases from V and 0 bases from J, with 19 bases between. The CDR3 region has the DNA TGTGCCAGCAGTTACATCTCCCCCAGGAAAAACTCCTACAATGAGCAGTTCTTC. This sequence encodes CASSYISPRKNSYNEQFF.

The chain has TRBV2 and TRBJ2-5, with D uncertain. The CDR3 is made up of 15 amino acids. Per germline, CDR1 SNHLY and CDR2 FYNNEI. V was cut by 3 bases and J by 1 base, with 12 bases left in between. The CDR3 sequence: CASSDNGRLQETQYF. The CDR3 DNA follows: TGTGCCAGCAGTGACAACGGACGGCTCCAAGAGACCCAGTACTTC.

This chain links TRBV7-9 with TRBJ2-7; D not certain. The V end was cut by 5 bases, the J end by 3 bases, with 14 bases between. Germline V gene sequence: CDR1 SEHNR, CDR2 FQNEAQ (reference sequence). This CDR3 has 14 amino acids. CDR3: CASSLDRVNYEQYF. The CDR3 DNA is TGTGCCAGCAGCCTTGACCGGGTCAACTACGAGCAGTACTTC. Looking up the rest from reference TRBV7-9 and TRBJ2-7 gives the full variable domain: DTGVSQNPRHKITKRGQNVTFRCDPISEHNRLYWYRQTLGQGPEFLTYFQNEAQLEKSRLLSDRFSAERPKGSFSTLEIQRTEQGDSAMYLCASSLDRVNYEQYFGPGTRLTVT.

The CDR3 bases are TGTGCCAGCAGTGATTGGGGGGTTAGCAATGAGCAGTTCTTC. It is translated as CASSDWGVSNEQFF. The V call is TRBV6-1, the J call TRBJ2-1, with D perhaps TRBD2 (6 bases). The ends were cut back, 3 bases at V and 6 bases at J, with 12 bases in the middle. The CDR3 is made up of 14 amino acids. CDR1 and CDR2 (germline): MNHNS, SASEGT.

The chain joins TRBV5-4 to TRBJ2-1; 9 bases are shared with TRBD1. The CDR3 length is 15 residues. The germline V gene has CDR1 SGHNT and CDR2 YYREEE (reference sequence). With 4 bases clipped from V and 4 bases from J, the junction kept 6 bases outside the gene matches. CDR3 sequence reads: CASSLGTGRYNEQFF. The DNA of the CDR3 is TGTGCCAGCAGCCTCGGGACAGGGAGGTACAATGAGCAGTTCTTC. The full variable domain, its missing parts supplied by reference TRBV5-4 and TRBJ2-1, is ETGVTQSPTHLIKTRGQQVTLRCSSQSGHNTVSWYQQALGQGPQFIFQYYREEENGRGNFPPRFSGLQFPNYSSELNVNALELDDSALYLCASSLGTGRYNEQFFGPGTRLTVL.

This rearrangement joins TRBV9 to TRBJ2-2, with TRBD2 as a possible D gene (5 bases). The V and J ends lost 1 base and 4 bases respectively, with 14 bases between them. CDR3 length: 16 amino acids. Germline V lookup: CDR1 SGDLS, CDR2 YYNGEE. In nucleotides, the CDR3 is TGTGCCAGCAGCGTATCCGGGAAGGGTGGCACCGGGGAGCTGTTTTTT. Its protein is CASSVSGKGGTGELFF. Full variable domain (rest looked up from reference TRBV9 and TRBJ2-2): DSGVTQTPKHLITATGQRVTLRCSPRSGDLSVYWYQQSLDQGLQFLIQYYNGEERAKGNILERFSAQQFPDLHSELNLSSLELGDSALYFCASSVSGKGGTGELFFGEGSRLTVL.

This sequence joins TRBV9 and TRBJ2-7; no reliable D call. Germline CDR1 and CDR2: SGDLS and YYNGEE. V dropped 4 bases and J dropped 7 bases, with 15 bases sitting between them. This CDR3 is built from 13 residues. This CDR3 reads CASSPGLGGEQYF. CDR3 bases: TGTGCCAGCAGCCCCGGGTTGGGTGGGGAGCAGTACTTC.

The V call is TRBV11-3, the J call TRBJ2-3; either TRBD1 or TRBD2 may supply D (5 bases each). This CDR3 spans 16 amino acids. The germline V gene encodes CDR1 SGHNT and CDR2 YENEEA. The V end lost 1 base, the J end lost 3 bases, and 14 bases lay between the germline ends. As DNA, the CDR3 is TGTGCCAGCAGCTTAGGGGGGTATGCTAGTACAGATACGCAGTATTTT. This gives the protein CASSLGGYASTDTQYF.

The genes are TRBV7-2 and TRBJ2-3, with 8 bases that match TRBD2. Germline CDR1 and CDR2: SGHTA and FQGNSA. This CDR3 is 15 amino acids long. Trimming cost V 0 bases and J 6 bases; bases outside gene matches: 5. The CDR3 is CASSLAKGTSDTQYF. CDR3 sequence (DNA): TGTGCCAGCAGCTTAGCGAAAGGGACTAGTGATACGCAGTATTTT.

This clone was observed a handful of times. J is TRBJ1-5 and V is TRBV7-9; D not certain. V dropped 0 bases and J dropped 4 bases, with 10 bases sitting between them. Germline lookup yields CDR1 SEHNR and CDR2 FQNEAQ (reference sequence). CDR3 length: 15 amino acids. In DNA form, the CDR3 reads TGTGCCAGCAGCTTAGCGGCTAACCCGAATCAGCCCCAGCATTTT. Translation: CASSLAANPNQPQHF.

This chain uses TRBV28 with TRBJ2-7; 8 bases are a match to TRBD2. The germline V gene has CDR1 MDHEN and CDR2 SYDVKM. With V trimmed by 7 bases and J by 2 bases, 7 bases remained unmatched. The CDR3 contains 14 residues. In DNA form, the CDR3 reads TGTGCCAGCACCGGAAGCGGGAGCCCCTACGAGCAGTACTTC. Amino acids: CASTGSGSPYEQYF.

V is TRBV5-1 and J is TRBJ2-5; D gene ambiguous. The CDR3 totals 14 residues. V dropped 0 bases and J dropped 5 bases, with 11 bases sitting between them. From germline, CDR1 is SGHRS and CDR2 YFSETQ. The CDR3 reads CASSLGLVHETQYF. The DNA for the CDR3 is TGCGCCAGCAGCTTGGGCCTAGTGCACGAGACCCAGTACTTC.

This clone turned up a few times. The chain combines TRBV5-4 with TRBJ2-5, with 7 bases lining up with TRBD1. In germline, CDR1 is SGHNT, CDR2 YYREEE (reference sequence). The CDR3 loop spans 16 amino acids. V gave up 9 bases and J gave up 0 bases; unmatched junction bases: 14. The CDR3 bases are TGTGCCACCACCCCTCTCGACAGGGCCAACCAAGAGACCCAGTACTTC. Protein product: CATTPLDRANQETQYF.

The chain combines TRBV7-9 with TRBJ2-7; TRBD2 matches 7 bases. CDR1 is SEHNR and CDR2 is FQNEAQ in the germline V gene (reference sequence). The junction had 7 bases not matched to a gene; V was cut back by 2 bases and J by 3 bases. This CDR3 is 15 amino acids long. The chain's CDR3 is CASSLPGAGDYEQYF. CDR3 DNA sequence: TGTGCCAGCAGCTTACCCGGGGCGGGAGACTACGAGCAGTACTTC.

The rearrangement links TRBV7-2 to TRBJ1-1; D gene ambiguous. Germline lookup yields CDR1 SGHTA and CDR2 FQGNSA. Trimming shortened V by 1 base and J by 0 bases, and 9 bases separated the two germline ends. The CDR3 totals 15 residues. CDR3 protein: CASSLEQRMNTEAFF. Here the CDR3 DNA reads TGTGCCAGCAGCTTAGAACAGAGGATGAACACTGAAGCTTTCTTT.

The chain employs TRBV10-2 and TRBJ1-4; D gene unclear. The length of the CDR3 is 12 residues. V lost 0 bases and J 12 bases, leaving 8 bases between the germline ends. The germline V gene encodes CDR1 WSHSY and CDR2 SAAADI. Here the CDR3 reads CASSESTVELFF. In DNA form, the CDR3 reads TGCGCCAGCAGTGAGTCAACGGTTGAACTGTTTTTT.

This chain connects TRBV6-2 or TRBV6-3 to TRBJ1-1, with a weak D call TRBD1 (6 bases). The germline CDR1 and CDR2 sequences are MNHEY and SVGEGT. Trimming shortened V by 6 bases and J by 3 bases, and 17 bases separated the two germline ends. The CDR3 runs to 15 residues. CDR3 residues: CASSRLAGADTEAFF. The CDR3 DNA is TGTGCCAGCAGCCGCTTGGCAGGGGCGGACACTGAAGCTTTCTTT.

The gene calls are TRBV6-2 or TRBV6-3 and TRBJ1-5; 8 bases fit TRBD1. The CDR3 runs 14 residues. Germline CDR1 MNHEY, CDR2 SVGEGT. V was pared by 6 bases and J by 6 bases, with 7 bases of the junction left unmatched. This CDR3 is CASRPTGGGQPQHF. The CDR3 DNA reads as TGTGCCAGCAGGCCTACAGGGGGTGGTCAGCCCCAGCATTTT.

This clone was recorded once. The chain recombines TRBV18 with TRBJ1-2; D not certain. Trimming cost V 4 bases and J 4 bases, with 13 bases left between them. The germline V gene has CDR1 KGHSH and CDR2 LQKENI. The CDR3 runs to 14 residues. The CDR3 DNA is TGTGCCAGCTCACGTCAGTCCGAGGGCTATGGCTACACCTTC. It codes for CASSRQSEGYGYTF. The full variable domain, in which reference TRBV18 and TRBJ1-2 provide the parts outside the CDR3, is NAGVMQNPRHLVRRRGQEARLRCSPMKGHSHVYWYRQLPEEGLKFMVYLQKENIIDESGMPKERFSAEFPKEGPSILRIQQVVRGDSAAYFCASSRQSEGYGYTFGSGTRLTVV.

This chain connects TRBV11-2 to TRBJ2-7, with 7 bases fitting TRBD2. V shed 2 bases and J 0 bases; nucleotides not matched to a gene: 7. The CDR3 contains 16 residues. Germline loops: CDR1 SGHAT, CDR2 FQNNGV. CDR3 sequence: CASSLIVLASSYEQYF. The CDR3, as DNA: TGTGCCAGCAGCTTAATCGTACTAGCGAGCTCCTACGAGCAGTACTTC.

The chain is built from TRBV5-1 and TRBJ2-1; D ambiguous. This CDR3 contains 14 residues. Trimming removed 1 base from V and 8 bases from J, with 13 bases in between. Germline loops: CDR1 SGHRS, CDR2 YFSETQ. Here the CDR3 reads CASSLTASSHEQFF. CDR3 coding DNA: TGCGCCAGCAGCTTGACGGCTTCATCGCATGAGCAGTTCTTC.

The J gene is TRBJ2-7, the V gene TRBV18; TRBD2 matches at 10 bases. Germline V gene sequence: CDR1 KGHSH, CDR2 LQKENI. Unmatched junction bases numbered 4, after V lost 2 bases and J lost 3 bases. The CDR3 has 15 residues. CDR3 in DNA: TGTGCCAGCTCACCAGGGGTAGCGGGAGGCTACGAGCAGTACTTC. Its protein product is CASSPGVAGGYEQYF. Filled out from reference TRBV18 and TRBJ2-7, the complete variable domain reads NAGVMQNPRHLVRRRGQEARLRCSPMKGHSHVYWYRQLPEEGLKFMVYLQKENIIDESGMPKERFSAEFPKEGPSILRIQQVVRGDSAAYFCASSPGVAGGYEQYFGPGTRLTVT.

CDR3 in amino acids: CASSYGTGRYNEQFF. The CDR3 bases are TGTGCCAGCAGCTACGGGACAGGGCGATACAATGAGCAGTTCTTC. The rearrangement uses TRBV6-6 and TRBJ2-1; 9 bases line up with TRBD1. The CDR3 spans 15 residues. Germline lookup yields CDR1 MNHNY and CDR2 SVGAGI (reference sequence). V gave up 6 bases and J gave up 4 bases; unmatched junction bases: 7.